The 22 T cell receptor beta chains in this list originate from one sample, sequenced in a study of read filtering for tumor transcriptome and immune sequencing. This library used roughly 0.4 ug RNA and molecular barcoded adaptors spanning alpha/delta and beta/gamma chains. TCRdb passed the reads through MiXCR, listing each CDR3 protein once. The data contain 39,000 or so distinct CDR3 sequences, about an eighth of them singletons. Sequenced: a population of CD138-negative cells sorted from bone marrow. The receptors were sampled from a donor aged 40 or older with multiple myeloma.

This clonotype has at least ten counts. The chain uses TRBV4-1 and TRBJ1-1; TRBD1 might be the D (5 bases). Germline V gene lookup returns CDR1 MGHRA and CDR2 YSYEKL. The CDR3 has 15 residues. The V end was cut by 0 bases, the J end by 5 bases, with 13 bases between. Here the CDR3 DNA reads TGCGCCAGCAGCCAAGAGGGCAGGGCCGTGACTGAAGCTTTCTTT. Its protein product is CASSQEGRAVTEAFF.

This clonotype was recorded many times. This sequence joins TRBV7-3 and TRBJ2-1; 7 nucleotides line up with TRBD2. Germline-derived CDR1 and CDR2 are SGHTA and FQGTGA. V was pared by 3 bases and J by 8 bases, with 10 bases of the junction left unmatched. The CDR3 sequence is 15 residues long. CDR3 sequence reads: CASSFMSGTGYEQFF. The CDR3 nucleotides read TGTGCCAGCAGCTTCATGAGCGGGACGGGATATGAGCAGTTCTTC.

In its sample, this clonotype was seen many times. The chain uses TRBV7-2 and TRBJ2-2, with 7 bases matching TRBD2. V was pared by 8 bases and J by 4 bases, with 7 bases of the junction left unmatched. This CDR3 is 14 amino acids long. The germline CDR1 and CDR2 sequences are SGHTA and FQGNSA. For the CDR3, the DNA is TGTGCCAGCTCAGTGGGAGGGCCCACCGGGGAGCTGTTTTTT. Its protein product is CASSVGGPTGELFF.

The sample holds many counts of this clonotype. CDR3 sequence reads: CASSPGLAGGRQFF. CDR3 in DNA: TGCGCCAGCAGCCCGGGACTAGCGGGAGGGCGGCAGTTCTTC. The J gene is TRBJ2-1, the V gene TRBV5-1, with 16 bases identical to TRBD2. The CDR3 runs 14 residues. Germline V gene lookup returns CDR1 SGHRS and CDR2 YFSETQ. The V and J ends lost 4 bases and 12 bases, in that order; junction bases with no gene match: 4.

Within the sample, this clonotype is medium-sized. J is TRBJ2-1 and V is TRBV10-3; 9 positions agree with TRBD1. This CDR3 is built from 12 residues. The junction had 1 base not matched to a gene; V was cut back by 4 bases and J by 9 bases. The V gene's germline CDR1 is ENHRY and CDR2 SYGVKD. CDR3 nucleotides: TGTGCCATCAGTGGGACAGGGGCTGAGCAGTTCTTC. Its translation is CAISGTGAEQFF.

This clonotype was counted many times. V and J are TRBV6-5 and TRBJ2-3, with 11 bases fitting TRBD2. The germline gives CDR1 MNHEY, CDR2 SVGAGI. Trimming at V came to 0 bases and at J to 8 bases, leaving 4 bases not matched to a gene. The CDR3 is 15 amino acids. CDR3 sequence (DNA): TGTGCCAGCAGTTACTCGGTAGCGGGAGGGGCTACGCAGTATTTT. Its translation is CASSYSVAGGATQYF.

This clonotype was observed many times. The chain has TRBV20-1 and TRBJ2-5, with D possibly being TRBD1 (6 bases). CDR3 length: 13 amino acids. Between the trimmed V and J ends, which lost 4 bases and 2 bases, there was a span of 11 bases. The germline CDR1 and CDR2 sequences are DFQATT and SNEGSKA (reference sequence). In DNA, the CDR3 is TGCAGTGCTACGGACAGTTCTCAAGAGACCCAGTACTTC. Translated: CSATDSSQETQYF.

The table lists this clonotype with many counts. This chain uses TRBV25-1 with TRBJ1-1, with D perhaps TRBD1 (5 bases). Per the germline V gene, CDR1 is MGHDK and CDR2 is SYGVNS. V was trimmed by 3 bases and J by 1 base, leaving 12 bases between them. CDR3 length: 15 residues. Here the CDR3 DNA reads TGTGCCAGCAGTGACACAGGACTGCCGAACACTGAAGCTTTCTTT. As protein: CASSDTGLPNTEAFF. The variable domain in full, completed from reference TRBV25-1 and TRBJ1-1, reads EADIYQTPRYLVIGTGKKITLECSQTMGHDKMYWYQQDPGMELHLIHYSYGVNSTEKGDLSSESTVSRIRTEHFPLTLESARPSHTSQYLCASSDTGLPNTEAFFGQGTRLTVV.

This clonotype was seen repeatedly, ten times or more. Here the CDR3 reads CAIRGGMDRNQPQHF. CDR3 DNA: TGTGCCATCAGAGGGGGAATGGACCGAAATCAGCCCCAGCATTTT. The rearrangement joins TRBV10-3 to TRBJ1-5, with D possibly TRBD1 on 6 matching bases. The V gene's germline CDR1 is ENHRY and CDR2 SYGVKD. The CDR3 totals 15 residues. Trimming took 6 bases from V and 4 from J, leaving 16 bases between them.

This clonotype was seen ten or more times. The chain links TRBV28 to TRBJ1-1; D perhaps matches TRBD1 (5 bases). Between the trimmed V and J ends, which lost 4 bases and 3 bases, there was a span of 9 bases. The CDR3 consists of 13 residues. Germline loops: CDR1 MDHEN, CDR2 SYDVKM. CDR3 nucleotides: TGTGCCAGCAGTTCGGGGGAACACACTGAAGCTTTCTTT. Its translation is CASSSGEHTEAFF.

This clonotype has ten or more counts. The J gene is TRBJ1-6, the V gene TRBV20-1, with D unresolved. Germline V gene data show CDR1 as DFQATT and CDR2 as SNEGSKA (reference sequence). V gave up 5 bases and J gave up 8 bases, with 16 bases separating them. The CDR3 consists of 14 residues. The CDR3, as DNA: TGCAGTGCTCCTCCACAGAGTAGAGATTCACCCCTCCACTTT. Translating gives CSAPPQSRDSPLHF.

This clonotype was observed many times. The chain carries TRBV11-3 and TRBJ2-1; perhaps TRBD2 as D (5 bases). The germline CDR1 and CDR2 sequences are SGHNT and YENEEA. Trimming stripped 3 bases from V and 7 bases from J, with 25 bases between. This CDR3 is built from 18 residues. CDR3 loop: CASSFPRLTRMFSNEQFF. The CDR3 nucleotides read TGTGCCAGCAGCTTCCCGCGGTTAACTAGAATGTTTAGTAATGAGCAGTTCTTC.

There are many counts of this clonotype. The chain combines TRBV9 with TRBJ2-3; tentative D call: TRBD2 (5 bases). This CDR3 is 16 amino acids long. CDR1 is SGDLS, CDR2 YYNGEE, per germline. V was trimmed by 0 bases and J by 6 bases, leaving 17 bases between them. CDR3 sequence (DNA): TGTGCCAGCAGCGTAGGTAGAGGGCCCTCCCTGGATACGCAGTATTTT. Translating it yields CASSVGRGPSLDTQYF.

This clonotype has ten or more counts. The J gene is TRBJ2-1, the V gene TRBV30; D possibly matches TRBD1 or TRBD2 (5 bases each). From germline, CDR1 is GTSNPN and CDR2 SVGIG (reference sequence). The CDR3 runs to 14 residues. Trimming took off 2 bases at V and 7 bases at J, with 15 bases between the two ends. The CDR3 nucleotides read TGTGCCTGGAGTCCGGGGTGGGGCGGGAATGAGCAGTTCTTC. It translates to CAWSPGWGGNEQFF.

This clonotype was counted only a few times. One base away lies a much larger clone, so this may be a sequencing read error. The chain uses TRBV20-1 and TRBJ2-7; 7 nucleotides match TRBD2. Trimming removed 2 bases from V and 4 bases from J; junction bases left unmatched: 5. The CDR3 extends over 13 amino acids. Germline V CDR1 and CDR2: DFQATT, SNEGSKA (reference sequence). As DNA, the CDR3 is TGCAGTGCTAGAAATCCGGGACTATACGAGCAGTACTTC. It encodes CSARNPGLYEQYF.

This clonotype has ten or more counts. The rearrangement joins TRBV12-3 or TRBV12-4 to TRBJ1-4, with 7 bases aligning to TRBD1. The CDR3 spans 14 residues. J was trimmed by 2 bases and V by 6 bases; bases with no gene match: 3. The CDR3 loop reads CASSLGQTNEKLFF. In nucleotides, the CDR3 is TGTGCCAGCAGCCTGGGACAGACTAATGAAAAACTGTTTTTT.

There are many counts of this clonotype. This chain joins TRBV2 and TRBJ2-5; 9 bases agree with TRBD1. The V segment lost 4 bases and the J segment 5 bases; nucleotides outside the gene matches: 8. Looked up from germline, CDR1 is SNHLY and CDR2 is FYNNEI. This CDR3 region has 15 residues. The CDR3 region has the DNA TGTGCCAGCAGTGTTACGGGACAGGGTTGGGAGACCCAGTACTTC. It yields the protein CASSVTGQGWETQYF.

In this sample, this clonotype turned up many times. The chain recombines TRBV18 with TRBJ1-1; 7 bases map to TRBD1. Trimming took 1 base from V and 0 from J; bases not matched to a gene: 5. The CDR3 contains 16 residues. Germline V gene data show CDR1 as KGHSH and CDR2 as LQKENI. The CDR3 DNA reads TGTGCCAGCTCACCACGGCAGGGGGGGATGAACACTGAAGCTTTCTTT. Its protein is CASSPRQGGMNTEAFF.

In this sample, this clonotype turned up many times. This chain links TRBV19 with TRBJ2-1, with D possibly matching TRBD1 (5 bases). The CDR3 runs to 15 residues. Deletions cut 5 bases from V and 0 bases from J, with 11 bases between. CDR1 LNHDA and CDR2 SQIVND come from the germline V gene (reference sequence). The CDR3 region has the DNA TGTGCCAGTAGTCCAAAGGGGTCCTCCTACAATGAGCAGTTCTTC. Encoded protein: CASSPKGSSYNEQFF.

This clonotype was picked up many times. The genes are TRBV6-6 and TRBJ2-5; tentatively, D is TRBD1 (6 bases). The CDR3 is made up of 14 amino acids. Deletions cut 1 base from V and 5 bases from J, with 11 bases between. Germline-derived CDR1 and CDR2 are MNHNY and SVGAGI (reference sequence). The CDR3 sequence: CASSYLQGGETQYF. The CDR3 DNA sequence: TGTGCCAGCAGTTACTTACAGGGCGGGGAGACCCAGTACTTC.

This clonotype was seen many times. The rearrangement joins TRBV4-1 to TRBJ2-7; no firm D call. The CDR3 is made up of 15 amino acids. Germline values: CDR1 MGHRA, CDR2 YSYEKL. V shed 2 bases and J shed 3 bases, with 14 bases lying between them. CDR3 protein: CASSQPGAALYEQYF. In nucleotides, the CDR3 is TGCGCCAGCAGCCAACCGGGCGCTGCCCTCTACGAGCAGTACTTC.

This clonotype was counted ten times or more. The CDR3 spells CATSPAGRSYNEQFF. CDR3 in DNA: TGTGCCACCAGTCCAGCCGGCCGCTCCTACAATGAGCAGTTCTTC. The J gene is TRBJ2-1, the V gene TRBV24-1; no definite D call. The germline CDR1 and CDR2 sequences are KGHDR and SFDVKD. The CDR3 is made up of 15 amino acids. Between the trimmed V and J ends, which lost 6 bases and 0 bases, there was a span of 11 bases.